Shown below are 8 T cell receptor beta chains from a single sample sequenced in a study of regulatory T cells in long-lasting Graves disease. Sequencing libraries for TCR beta were prepared with iRepertoire HTBI primers and Arm-PCR of CDR3 regions. A single record per CDR3 protein comes from TCRdb applying MiXCR to the multiplex PCR reads. The sample holds 420,000 or so distinct CDR3 sequences, 16% seen once. Time point defined: newly diagnosed GD, antithyroid drugs for less than 3 months. Extracted RNA from PBMCs served as the source of the TCR library. These sequences were also reported in another study, on T cells in Graves' hyperthyroidism and ophthalmopathy.

Sequencing used peripheral blood mononuclear cells (PBMCs), obtained at new diagnosis, from a patient treated with antithyroid drugs. These receptors were collected from a woman aged 18-35 years with Graves disease.

Ten or more counts support this clonotype. This rearrangement joins TRBV20-1 to TRBJ2-3; possibly TRBD2 for D (5 bases). The CDR3 is 13 amino acids. The V gene lost 6 bases and the J gene lost 0 bases, with 10 bases spanning the gap. The germline CDR1 and CDR2 sequences are DFQATT and SNEGSKA (reference sequence). The CDR3 DNA is TGCAGTGCGTCTCGGACTAGCACAGATACGCAGTATTTT. It codes for CSASRTSTDTQYF.

As regards this clonotype: It may be a read error: a sequence one base away is much more abundant. V is TRBV18 and J is TRBJ2-2; perhaps D is TRBD1 or TRBD2 (5 bases each). This CDR3 region has 16 residues. Germline loops: CDR1 KGHSH, CDR2 LQKENI. The CDR3 loop is CASSQGIPSNTGELLF. Here the CDR3 DNA reads TGTGCCAGCTCACAGGGGATCCCTTCGAACACCGGGGAGCTGCTTTTT.

This clonotype was recorded many times. This CDR3 reads CASSLELAGGSWETQYF. In DNA form, the CDR3 reads TGTGCCAGCAGCTTAGAACTAGCGGGAGGAAGTTGGGAGACCCAGTACTTC. The V gene is TRBV7-2, the J gene TRBJ2-5, with 12 bases matching TRBD2. The CDR3 loop spans 17 amino acids. Germline lookup yields CDR1 SGHTA and CDR2 FQGNSA. J was trimmed by 5 bases and V by 1 base; bases with no gene match: 8.

This clonotype was picked up many times. Relative to the germline gene, one junction end is altered; a read error may explain this. The chain couples TRBV2 to TRBJ2-1; 8 bases line up with TRBD1. CDR1 and CDR2 from the germline V gene are SNHLY and FYNNEI. CDR3 length: 20 residues. The CDR3 here is CASREVLAGGKKNTTDEQFF. The CDR3 coding sequence is TGTGCCAGCAGAGAAGTGTTGGCAGGGGGCAAAAAAAACACTACAGATGAGCAGTTCTTC.

The CDR3 DNA reads TGTGCCAGCAGCCGGCGGGGGGGCTACACCTTC. Its translation: CASSRRGGYTF. The chain joins TRBV7-2 to TRBJ1-2, with a tentative D call TRBD1 (5 bases). The CDR3 contains 11 residues. V was cut by 5 bases and J by 8 bases, with 9 bases left in between. Germline values: CDR1 SGHTA, CDR2 FQGNSA. Full variable domain (rest looked up from reference TRBV7-2 and TRBJ1-2): GAGVSQSPSNKVTEKGKDVELRCDPISGHTALYWYRQSLGQGLEFLIYFQGNSAPDKSGLPSDRFSAERTGGSVSTLTIQRTQQEDSAVYLCASSRRGGYTFGSGTRLTVV.

There are many counts of this clonotype. The gene calls are TRBV29-1 and TRBJ1-2; 7 bases match TRBD1. The CDR3 spans 11 residues. Germline V CDR1 and CDR2: SQVTM, ANQGSEA. After removal of 7 bases from V and 2 bases from J, the junction contained 1 base not matched to a gene. CDR3 DNA: TGCAGCGCGGGACAGAACTATGGCTACACCTTC. Protein sequence: CSAGQNYGYTF.

The sample holds many counts of this clonotype. The chain links TRBV28 to TRBJ1-2; no reliable D call. This CDR3 comprises 14 residues. Trimming removed 3 bases at V and 0 bases at J, with 8 bases between. Germline V gene data show CDR1 as MDHEN and CDR2 as SYDVKM. CDR3 DNA sequence: TGTGCCAGCAGTTTGGGCGGGGCTAACTATGGCTACACCTTC. Translating it yields CASSLGGANYGYTF.

CDR3 sequence (DNA): TGTGCCACCAGCAGAGATCCTAGTACCTACGAGCAGTACTTC. Translated, it gives CATSRDPSTYEQYF. The chain is built from TRBV15 and TRBJ2-7; no reliable D call. Trimming stripped 0 bases from V and 2 bases from J, with 8 bases between. The CDR3 extends over 14 amino acids. Looked up from germline, CDR1 is LNHNV and CDR2 is YYDKDF (reference sequence).